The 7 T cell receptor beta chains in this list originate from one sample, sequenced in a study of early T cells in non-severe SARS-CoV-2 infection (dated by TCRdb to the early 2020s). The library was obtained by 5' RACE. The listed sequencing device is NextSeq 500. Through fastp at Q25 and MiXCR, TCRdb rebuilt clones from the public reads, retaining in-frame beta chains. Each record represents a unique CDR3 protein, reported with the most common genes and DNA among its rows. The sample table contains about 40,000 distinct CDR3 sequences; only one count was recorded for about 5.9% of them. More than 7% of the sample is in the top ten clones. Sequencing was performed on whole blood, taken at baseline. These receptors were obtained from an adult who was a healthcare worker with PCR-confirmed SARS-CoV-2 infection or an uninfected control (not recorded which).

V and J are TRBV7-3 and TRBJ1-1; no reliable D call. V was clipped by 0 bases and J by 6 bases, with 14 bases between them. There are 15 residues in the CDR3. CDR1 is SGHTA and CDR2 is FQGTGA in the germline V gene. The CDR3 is CASSLTGVVGSEAFF. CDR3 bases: TGTGCCAGCAGCTTAACGGGTGTGGTGGGATCTGAAGCTTTCTTT. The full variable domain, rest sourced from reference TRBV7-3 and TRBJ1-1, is GAGVSQTPSNKVTEKGKYVELRCDPISGHTALYWYRQSLGQGPEFLIYFQGTGAADDSGLPNDRFFAVRPEGSVSTLKIQRTERGDSAVYLCASSLTGVVGSEAFFGQGTRLTVV.

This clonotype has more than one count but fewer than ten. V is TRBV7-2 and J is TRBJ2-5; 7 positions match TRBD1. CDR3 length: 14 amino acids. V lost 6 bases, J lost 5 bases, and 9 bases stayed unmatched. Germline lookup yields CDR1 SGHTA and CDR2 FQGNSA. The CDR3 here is CASRQGLIPETQYF. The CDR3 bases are TGTGCCAGCAGACAGGGGTTGATTCCGGAGACCCAGTACTTC.

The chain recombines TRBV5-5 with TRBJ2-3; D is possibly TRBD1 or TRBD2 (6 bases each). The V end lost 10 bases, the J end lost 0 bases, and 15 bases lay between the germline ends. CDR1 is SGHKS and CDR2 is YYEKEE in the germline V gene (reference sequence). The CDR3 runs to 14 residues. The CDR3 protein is CASRGGPSTDTQYF. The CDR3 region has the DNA TGTGCCTCCAGAGGGGGGCCGAGCACAGATACGCAGTATTTT.

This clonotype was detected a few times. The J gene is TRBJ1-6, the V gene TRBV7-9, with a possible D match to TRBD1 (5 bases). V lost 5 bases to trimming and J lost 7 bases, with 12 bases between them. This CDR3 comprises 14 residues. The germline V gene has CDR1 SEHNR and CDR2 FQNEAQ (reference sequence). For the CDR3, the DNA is TGTGCCAGCAGCCCGAACAGGTCCAATTCACCCCTCCACTTT. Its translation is CASSPNRSNSPLHF.

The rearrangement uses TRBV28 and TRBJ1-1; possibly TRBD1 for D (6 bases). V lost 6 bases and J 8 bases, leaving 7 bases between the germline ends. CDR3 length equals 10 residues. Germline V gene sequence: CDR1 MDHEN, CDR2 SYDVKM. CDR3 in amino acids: CASSDREAFF. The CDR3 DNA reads TGTGCCAGCAGCGACAGGGAAGCTTTCTTT.

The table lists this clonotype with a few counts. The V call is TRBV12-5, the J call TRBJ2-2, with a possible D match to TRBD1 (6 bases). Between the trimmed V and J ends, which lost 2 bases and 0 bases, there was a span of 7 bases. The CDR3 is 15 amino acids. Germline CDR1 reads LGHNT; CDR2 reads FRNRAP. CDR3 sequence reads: CASGLRTANTGELFF. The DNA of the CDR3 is TGTGCTAGTGGTTTGAGGACAGCGAACACCGGGGAGCTGTTTTTT.

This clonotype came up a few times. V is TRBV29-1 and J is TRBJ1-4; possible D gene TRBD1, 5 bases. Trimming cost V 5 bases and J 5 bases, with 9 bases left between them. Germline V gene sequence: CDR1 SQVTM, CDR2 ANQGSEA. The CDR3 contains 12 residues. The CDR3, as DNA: TGCAGCGTTCAGGGTTTGAATGAAAAACTGTTTTTT. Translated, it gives CSVQGLNEKLFF. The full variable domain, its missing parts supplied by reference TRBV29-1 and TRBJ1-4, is SAVISQKPSRDICQRGTSLTIQCQVDSQVTMMFWYRQQPGQSLTLIATANQGSEATYESGFVIDKFPISRPNLTFSTLTVSNMSPEDSSIYLCSVQGLNEKLFFGSGTQLSVL.